The 23 T cell receptor beta chains reported below all come from one sample, sequenced in a study of blood T cell repertoires in COVID-19. Sequencing used immunoSEQ multiplex PCR; TCRdb keeps in-frame clones, though not all of them. This sample has about 270,000 clones, with approximately 90% found just once. The sequenced sample was PBMCs or T cells enriched from blood (not recorded which). The receptor source for this set is a man aged 35 to 55 who had been exposed to COVID-19.

This clone appeared a single time. V gene TRBV27 combines with J gene TRBJ1-1; 11 bases are a match to TRBD1. Trimming took 2 bases from V and 7 from J; bases not matched to a gene: 3. This CDR3 is 14 amino acids long. Germline lookup yields CDR1 MNHEY and CDR2 SMNVEV (reference sequence). Here the CDR3 reads CASSLRTGGNEAFF. The CDR3 DNA sequence: TGTGCCAGCAGTTTAAGGACAGGGGGCAATGAAGCTTTCTTT.

The chain combines TRBV6-5 with TRBJ1-2; D perhaps matches TRBD1 (5 bases). This CDR3 is built from 16 residues. V lost 4 bases to trimming and J lost 8 bases, with 23 bases between them. Germline V gene data show CDR1 as MNHEY and CDR2 as SVGAGI. CDR3 loop: CASSFSPARGGRGYTF. The CDR3 DNA reads as TGTGCCAGCAGTTTTTCCCCCGCTCGGGGGGGGAGGGGCTACACCTTC.

The chain joins TRBV7-6 to TRBJ2-2; D might be TRBD1 (7 bases). V lost 5 bases, J lost 5 bases, and 18 bases lay in between. Germline V CDR1 and CDR2: SGHVS, FNYEAQ. The CDR3 covers 16 residues. DNA for the CDR3: TGTGCCAGCAGCCTCCAGGGGGGTGTGAGTACCGGGGAGCTGTTTTTT. Protein sequence: CASSLQGGVSTGELFF.

The chain is built from TRBV24-1 and TRBJ2-1, with 10 bases aligning to TRBD2. J was trimmed by 8 bases and V by 9 bases; bases with no gene match: 9. This CDR3 region has 14 residues. Looked up from germline, CDR1 is KGHDR and CDR2 is SFDVKD. CDR3 sequence reads: CATQAGGFLYEQFF. The CDR3 DNA follows: TGTGCCACCCAAGCGGGAGGGTTTTTGTATGAGCAGTTCTTC.

This clone came up once. The chain is built from TRBV28 and TRBJ1-2; 7 bases are shared with TRBD1. The CDR3 has 14 residues. Unmatched junction bases numbered 12, after V lost 7 bases and J lost 7 bases. The germline gives CDR1 MDHEN, CDR2 SYDVKM. The CDR3 loop reads CASTLRGKGAGYTF. In DNA form, the CDR3 reads TGTGCCAGCACCCTACGGGGAAAGGGGGCTGGCTACACCTTC.

V usage is TRBV28 and J usage is TRBJ1-2; the match to TRBD1 covers 10 bases. The CDR3 runs to 14 residues. Trimming removed 5 bases from V and 6 bases from J; junction bases left unmatched: 6. Germline assignment: CDR1 MDHEN and CDR2 SYDVKM. CDR3 sequence (DNA): TGTGCCAGCAGTACCACCGGGACAGGGGATGGCTACACCTTC. Translating gives CASSTTGTGDGYTF.

The chain has TRBV28 and TRBJ2-1; 7 bases fit TRBD2. There are 14 residues in the CDR3. Germline V gene lookup returns CDR1 MDHEN and CDR2 SYDVKM. The trim removed 2 bases at V and 6 bases at J, leaving 4 bases unmatched. The CDR3 nucleotides are TGTGCCAGCAGTTTAAGCGGGGTACTCAATGAGCAGTTCTTC. This codes for CASSLSGVLNEQFF.

The chain has TRBV9 and TRBJ2-2; tentative D call: TRBD2 (5 bases). This CDR3 comprises 16 residues. Trimming removed 0 bases from V and 4 bases from J, with 13 bases in between. Germline V gives CDR1 SGDLS, CDR2 YYNGEE. The CDR3 protein is CASSVAGGVSTGELFF. Here the CDR3 DNA reads TGTGCCAGCAGCGTAGCCGGAGGAGTTAGCACCGGGGAGCTGTTTTTT.

V gene TRBV7-9 combines with J gene TRBJ1-1; D remains ambiguous. Trimming pared 5 bases from V and 1 base from J, leaving 11 bases between. The CDR3 consists of 14 residues. From germline, CDR1 is SEHNR and CDR2 FQNEAQ (reference sequence). Here the CDR3 DNA reads TGTGCCAGCAGCCCCTGGGAGAGGAACACTGAAGCTTTCTTT. Translating it yields CASSPWERNTEAFF.

V usage is TRBV9 and J usage is TRBJ2-7; 11 bases fit TRBD1. The CDR3 sequence is 15 residues long. Germline V gene lookup returns CDR1 SGDLS and CDR2 YYNGEE. The J segment lost 3 bases and the V segment lost 3 bases, leaving 5 bases of the junction unmatched. The CDR3 region is CASSARDRGIYEQYF. The CDR3 DNA follows: TGTGCCAGCAGCGCACGGGACAGGGGGATCTACGAGCAGTACTTC.

This clone was picked up one time. The chain employs TRBV29-1 and TRBJ2-3, with 8 bases aligning to TRBD2. The CDR3 sequence is 16 residues long. Germline assignment: CDR1 SQVTM and CDR2 ANQGSEA. V lost 4 bases to trimming and J lost 0 bases; unmatched junction nucleotides: 9. The CDR3 loop reads CSVVGTRVSSTDTQYF. In nucleotides, the CDR3 is TGCAGCGTTGTAGGGACTAGGGTCTCTAGCACAGATACGCAGTATTTT.

The rearrangement joins TRBV5-1 to TRBJ2-7; maybe TRBD1 (6 bases). Germline assignment: CDR1 SGHRS and CDR2 YFSETQ. The CDR3 covers 14 residues. Trimming pared 3 bases from V and 4 bases from J, leaving 14 bases between. Here the CDR3 reads CASSYTGSEYEQYF. CDR3 coding DNA: TGCGCCAGCAGCTACACAGGGTCGGAGTACGAGCAGTACTTC.

The chain employs TRBV12-3 or TRBV12-4 and TRBJ1-2, with TRBD1 identical over 7 bases. J was trimmed by 7 bases and V by 1 base; bases with no gene match: 3. The CDR3 spans 13 residues. The CDR3 loop is CASSLGQGGGYTF. The CDR3 DNA follows: TGTGCCAGCAGTTTAGGCCAGGGGGGTGGCTACACCTTC.

The chain carries TRBV7-6 and TRBJ1-1, with TRBD1 matching 7 bases. Germline loops: CDR1 SGHVS, CDR2 FNYEAQ. This CDR3 contains 14 residues. V trimming: 4 bases; J trimming: 7 bases; junction bases outside the gene matches: 9. The CDR3 DNA sequence: TGTGCCAGCAGCTCCTCGGGACAGCCCAATGAAGCTTTCTTT. It yields the protein CASSSSGQPNEAFF. Full variable domain (rest looked up from reference TRBV7-6 and TRBJ1-1): GAGVSQSPRYKVTKRGQDVALRCDPISGHVSLYWYRQALGQGPEFLTYFNYEAQQDKSGLPNDRFSAERPEGSISTLTIQRTEQRDSAMYRCASSSSGQPNEAFFGQGTRLTVV.

The chain employs TRBV19 and TRBJ1-5; 7 bases agree with TRBD1. Germline CDR1 reads LNHDA; CDR2 reads SQIVND (reference sequence). Losses at the gene ends were 7 bases for V and 0 bases for J; bases not matched to a gene: 18. This CDR3 has 19 residues. Written as DNA, the CDR3 is TGTGCCAGTACCCTTGGGGGACAGCTTAGCAGTTATAGCAATCAGCCCCAGCATTTT. It specifies CASTLGGQLSSYSNQPQHF.

This clone was recorded only once. V usage is TRBV20-1 and J usage is TRBJ2-2; a possible D gene is TRBD1 (6 bases). The CDR3 is 18 residues long. Trimming stripped 3 bases from V and 4 bases from J, with 24 bases between. From germline, CDR1 is DFQATT and CDR2 SNEGSKA (reference sequence). CDR3 region: CSASFTGPVFSRTGELFF. The CDR3 DNA is TGCAGTGCTAGTTTTACAGGGCCGGTTTTTAGTCGCACCGGGGAGCTGTTTTTT.

This chain joins TRBV2 and TRBJ2-3; 9 positions agree with TRBD2. In germline, CDR1 is SNHLY, CDR2 FYNNEI. Trimming cost V 0 bases and J 4 bases; bases outside gene matches: 8. This CDR3 comprises 17 residues. Here the CDR3 DNA reads TGTGCCAGCAGTGAAGCGCACAGTCTAGCGGGGTCAGATACGCAGTATTTT. Encoded protein: CASSEAHSLAGSDTQYF.

The gene calls are TRBV10-3 and TRBJ2-5; 8 bases agree with TRBD1. CDR3 length equals 14 residues. Trimming removed 6 bases from V and 5 bases from J; junction bases left unmatched: 8. Germline CDR1 reads ENHRY; CDR2 reads SYGVKD. The CDR3 reads CAIRDRVIEETQYF. Here the CDR3 DNA reads TGTGCCATCAGGGACAGGGTCATAGAGGAGACCCAGTACTTC.

V gene TRBV30 combines with J gene TRBJ2-3; 13 nucleotides agree with TRBD2. The CDR3 spans 15 residues. J was trimmed by 5 bases and V by 8 bases; bases with no gene match: 10. The germline V gene encodes CDR1 GTSNPN and CDR2 SVGIG (reference sequence). The CDR3 sequence: CAHSLGLAGLDTQYF. The CDR3 coding sequence is TGTGCCCATTCCCTGGGACTAGCGGGACTAGATACGCAGTATTTT.

V and J are TRBV28 and TRBJ1-5; D unclear. Germline V gene data show CDR1 as MDHEN and CDR2 as SYDVKM. Deletions cut 6 bases from V and 2 bases from J, with 17 bases between. The CDR3 is made up of 16 amino acids. This CDR3 reads CASRAIPEAGNQPQHF. In nucleotides, the CDR3 is TGTGCCAGCAGGGCTATACCCGAGGCTGGCAATCAGCCCCAGCATTTT.

The CDR3 coding sequence is TGCGCCAGCAGCCAGTCTAGCGGGATCTTTGAGCAGTTCTTC. Protein product: CASSQSSGIFEQFF. This rearrangement joins TRBV4-1 to TRBJ2-1, with 9 positions matching TRBD2. This CDR3 comprises 14 residues. In germline, CDR1 is MGHRA, CDR2 YSYEKL. V shed 3 bases and J 9 bases; nucleotides not matched to a gene: 6.

The chain is built from TRBV6-4 and TRBJ2-1; 14 nucleotides match TRBD2. CDR1 and CDR2 (germline): MRHNA, SNTAGT. Losses at the gene ends were 8 bases for V and 3 bases for J; bases not matched to a gene: 15. The CDR3 sequence is 19 residues long. The CDR3 DNA sequence: TGTGCCAGCGGGAGGGGACTAGCGGGAGTGGAACCTCTCTACAATGAGCAGTTCTTC. Translating it yields CASGRGLAGVEPLYNEQFF.

The chain employs TRBV24-1 and TRBJ2-1; 12 bases are shared with TRBD2. This CDR3 has 15 amino acids. Germline lookup yields CDR1 KGHDR and CDR2 SFDVKD. V was clipped by 9 bases and J by 1 base; unmatched bases: 3. The CDR3 here is CATAGTSGSYNEQFF. Written as DNA, the CDR3 is TGTGCCACCGCCGGGACTAGCGGGTCCTACAATGAGCAGTTCTTC.